A single count supports the clone carrying this T cell receptor beta chain. The data belong to a study of blood T cell repertoires in COVID-19. Study overall: Sites across the United States, Italy and Spain contributed samples from acute and convalescent COVID-19. Sample material is recorded as cDNA or gDNA derived from T cells, B-cell-depleted T cells, or PBMCs.

Original analysis: Amplification from reference gene primers served as the basis for estimated nucleated cell counts. Sequencing used immunoSEQ multiplex PCR; TCRdb keeps in-frame clones, though not all of them. V and J calls and clone size follow that table, whereas D and trimming were derived from the DNA. This sample has more than 100,000 clones, with over 70% found just once. The sequence came from a human donor in a cohort sampled during active or convalescent COVID-19. Sequenced: peripheral blood.

CDR3 bases: TGTGCCAGTAGTATGGGGCAGGTCATGAACACTGAAGCTTTCTTT. Amino acid sequence: CASSMGQVMNTEAFF. The chain carries TRBV19 and TRBJ1-1, with TRBD1 as a possible D gene (5 bases). Germline CDR1 is LNHDA and CDR2 is SQIVND (reference sequence). Trimming left V 3 bases short and J 0 bases short, with 11 bases between. CDR3 size: 15 residues.